The 10 T cell receptor beta chains below were found in one sample sequenced in a study of shared clonotypes between healthy human individuals. The assay was immunoSEQ multiplex PCR, and TCRdb's table has in-frame clones only and misses some. The sample has 550,000 to 800,000 clones, about 74% seen once; the top ten hold approximately 1.6%. Sequencing was done on a sample of memory CD4+ T cells sorted from blood. Described subset: CD45RA-negative fraction. These receptors were obtained from a woman in her twenties or thirties in good health.

This clone was seen just once. The J gene is TRBJ1-1, the V gene TRBV6-4; 7 bases map to TRBD1. Germline CDR1 and CDR2: MRHNA and SNTAGT. The CDR3 has 13 residues. V trimming: 6 bases; J trimming: 1 base; junction bases outside the gene matches: 2. The CDR3: CASRGQPNTEAFF. The CDR3 nucleotides are TGTGCCAGCAGGGGACAGCCGAACACTGAAGCTTTCTTT.

In this sample, this clone turned up many times. J is TRBJ1-2 and V is TRBV7-9, with D uncertain. V lost 5 bases and J 8 bases, leaving 12 bases between the germline ends. Germline lookup yields CDR1 SEHNR and CDR2 FQNEAQ (reference sequence). The CDR3 has 12 amino acids. This CDR3 reads CASSPGPQGYTF. The CDR3 nucleotides are TGTGCCAGCAGCCCCGGGCCACAAGGCTACACCTTC.

The gene calls are TRBV6-6 and TRBJ2-1; 9 bases align to TRBD2. CDR3 size: 15 residues. Germline CDR1 MNHNY, CDR2 SVGAGI (reference sequence). Unmatched junction bases numbered 2, after V lost 1 base and J lost 4 bases. The CDR3, as DNA: TGTGCCAGCAGTTACTGGCTAGCGGGATACAATGAGCAGTTCTTC. It yields the protein CASSYWLAGYNEQFF.

The chain employs TRBV29-1 and TRBJ2-7; 11 bases match TRBD1. Germline CDR1 reads SQVTM; CDR2 reads ANQGSEA. V lost 5 bases, J lost 5 bases, and 8 bases stayed unmatched. The CDR3 has 14 amino acids. CDR3 nucleotides: TGCAGCGTTCCCTCGGGACAGGGGGTCGACGAGCAGTACTTC. Its protein is CSVPSGQGVDEQYF.

The genes are TRBV5-1 and TRBJ1-2; 9 bases map to TRBD1. The CDR3 is made up of 15 amino acids. V lost 4 bases and J lost 2; bases outside the gene matches: 6. Per the germline V gene, CDR1 is SGHRS and CDR2 is YFSETQ. As DNA, the CDR3 is TGCGCCAGCAGCGTGGGACAGGGATTGAACTATGGCTACACCTTC. Amino acid sequence: CASSVGQGLNYGYTF.

The CDR3 is CSTPGAGDTQYF. Here the CDR3 DNA reads TGCAGCACTCCGGGTGCCGGAGATACGCAGTATTTT. The chain has TRBV29-1 and TRBJ2-3; D ambiguous. Germline V gene lookup returns CDR1 SQVTM and CDR2 ANQGSEA. The CDR3 totals 12 residues. The V and J ends lost 8 bases and 5 bases respectively, with 14 bases between them.

The chain combines TRBV5-1 with TRBJ2-5; tentative D call: TRBD2 (6 bases). Trimming removed 7 bases at V and 8 bases at J, with 24 bases between. Germline values: CDR1 SGHRS, CDR2 YFSETQ. This CDR3 contains 15 residues. The CDR3, as DNA: TGCGCCAGCTCCCCGGGTAGCGGAGCGGAAGGAACCCAGTACTTC. It encodes CASSPGSGAEGTQYF.

The chain has TRBV21-1 and TRBJ2-7; the table's D gene call, TRBD2, was not cross checked with the DNA. TRBV21-1 is termed a pseudogene. The CDR3 is 22 residues long. The CDR3 DNA is TGTGCCAGCAGCAAAGCGCTTTCCTTTTGGTTCTGGATCCTAGCGGTCTCCTACGAGCAGTACTTC. It encodes CASSKALSFWFWILAVSYEQYF.

The chain links TRBV28 to TRBJ2-1, with 15 positions matching TRBD2. Germline CDR1 and CDR2: MDHEN and SYDVKM. There are 19 residues in the CDR3. After removal of 5 bases from V and 5 bases from J, the junction contained 13 bases not matched to a gene. This CDR3 is CASSPGLAGGLGAHNEQFF. The CDR3, as DNA: TGTGCCAGCAGTCCCGGACTAGCGGGAGGGCTGGGGGCACACAATGAGCAGTTCTTC.

A single count supports this clone. This chain joins TRBV19 and TRBJ1-1; tentative D call: TRBD1 (6 bases). V lost 2 bases, J lost 5 bases, and 18 bases lay in between. Germline CDR1 reads LNHDA; CDR2 reads SQIVND (reference sequence). The CDR3 length is 16 residues. The CDR3 nucleotides are TGTGCCAGTAGTATACGACAGGACGGGGAACGGACTGAAGCTTTCTTT. Translation: CASSIRQDGERTEAFF.